This T cell receptor beta chain was identified during a study of blood T cell repertoires in COVID-19. Study background: Sites across the United States, Italy and Spain contributed samples from acute and convalescent COVID-19.

CDR3 size: 15 residues. Trimming cost V 5 bases and J 5 bases; bases outside gene matches: 8. The V gene's germline CDR1 is LNHDA and CDR2 SQIVND (reference sequence). Here immunoSEQ multiplex PCR was the method, and the copy in TCRdb shows in-frame clones only, minus some. Of around 97,000 clones listed, 88% are singletons. Sequencing was performed on peripheral blood. This TCR came from a human donor in a cohort sampled during active COVID-19. V usage is TRBV19 and J usage is TRBJ1-5, with 8 nucleotides matching TRBD1. The CDR3 loop reads CASSLGQGWDQPQHF. The CDR3 nucleotides read TGTGCCAGTAGTCTAGGACAGGGCTGGGATCAGCCCCAGCATTTT.